These T cell receptor beta chains were read from a single sample in a study of blood T cell repertoires in COVID-19. Profiled with immunoSEQ multiplex PCR; TCRdb holds only in-frame clones, not every one. The sample holds fewer than 450,000 clones, 88% seen once. The sample comprised PBMCs or T cells enriched from blood (not recorded which). All receptors come from a woman aged 18-35 years who had recovered from COVID-19. CDR3s include the opening cysteine and the closing phenylalanine or tryptophan. The D gene is left open where the match is weak. Clone size is given for some rows only: seen once, a few or many times, or a class if the clone is expanded.

>TRBJ2-7|TRBV11-2|-|-
TGTGCCAGCAGCATGGAGGTGGCGGAAGAGCAGTACTTC
CASSMEVAEEQYF
>TRBJ1-1|TRBV13|-|-
TGTGCCAGCAGCTTAGTAGAGAGTTCGGCAGGGCGGAACACTGAAGCTTTCTTT
CASSLVESSAGRNTEAFF
>TRBJ1-1|TRBV9|-|TRBD1
TGTGCCAGCAGCGGATCAGGGGGAGAATACACTGAAGCTTTCTTT
CASSGSGGEYTEAFF
>TRBJ2-2|TRBV10-1|-|TRBD2
TGCGCCAGCAGTGAGTCGTTCGGGGGGGGGACCACCGGGGAGCTGTTTTTT
CASSESFGGGTTGELFF
>TRBJ2-2|TRBV6-2/TRBV6-3|-|TRBD2
TGTGCCAGCAGTTACCTTAGGACTAGCGGGGACACGAACACCGGGGAGCTGTTTTTT
CASSYLRTSGDTNTGELFF
>TRBJ2-7|TRBV30|-|TRBD1
TGTGCCTGGAGTGCAGACAGGGCTGTAGAGCAGTACTTC
CAWSADRAVEQYF
>TRBJ2-7|TRBV30|-|-
TGTGCCTGGAGTTGGGGGGACTCCTACGAGCAGTACTTC
CAWSWGDSYEQYF
>TRBJ1-2|TRBV20-1|-|-
TGCAGTGCTTTTAACAGCTATGGCTACACCTTC
CSAFNSYGYTF
>TRBJ1-5|TRBV12-3/TRBV12-4|-|-
TGTGCCAGCAGTTTGGCCCAGATCCAGCCCCAGCATTTT
CASSLAQIQPQHF
>TRBJ1-2|TRBV19|-|TRBD1
TGTGCCAGTAGACGGACAGGGGAGGACTATGGCTACACCTTC
CASRRTGEDYGYTF
>TRBJ2-7|TRBV19|-|TRBD1
TGTGCCAGTAGTCTACCCGGGACAGGGGCATACGAGCAGTACTTC
CASSLPGTGAYEQYF
>TRBJ1-1|TRBV4-3|-|-
TGCGCCAGCAGCCAAGATTTCACGACACCAATCATGAACACTGAAGCTTTCTTT
CASSQDFTTPIMNTEAFF
>TRBJ2-1|TRBV14|-|-
TGTGCCAGCAGCCATCCCAGGGGGGCCTACAATGAGCAGTTCTTC
CASSHPRGAYNEQFF
>TRBJ1-6|TRBV19|-|-
TGTGCCAGTTCGAGGTTAGGGCCGCCGGGGACACCCCTCCACTTT
CASSRLGPPGTPLHF
>TRBJ1-1|TRBV6-5|-|-
TGTGCCAGCAGTACTCCGACACCAAACACTGAAGCTTTCTTT
CASSTPTPNTEAFF
>TRBJ1-3|TRBV30|-|-
TGTGCCTGGAGTGTACGGGGGGGGCTTGGAAACACCATATATTTT
CAWSVRGGLGNTIYF
>TRBJ2-1|TRBV21-1|-|-
TGTGCCAGCAGCAAAGGGCAGGGGTTTATCCCTTGGTGTGAGCAGTTCTTC
CASSKGQGFIPWCEQFF
>TRBJ1-1|TRBV7-8|-|TRBD1
TGTGCCAGCAGTCGTCCGGGACAGGGGGTGAACACTGAAGCTTTCTTT
CASSRPGQGVNTEAFF
>TRBJ2-7|TRBV7-9|-|TRBD1
TGTGCCAGCAGCTCCGACAGGGTGAGCTCCTACGAGCAGTACTTC
CASSSDRVSSYEQYF
>TRBJ1-6|TRBV9|-|TRBD1
TGTGCCAGCAGCCGCGGGGGGGACAGCTATAATTCACCCCTCCACTTT
CASSRGGDSYNSPLHF
>TRBJ2-1|TRBV5-6|once|TRBD1
TGTGCCAGCAGCCGAACAGGGGGGTGGAACAATGAGCAGTTCTTC
CASSRTGGWNNEQFF
>TRBJ1-3|TRBV5-1|-|-
TGCGCCAGCAGCCTGGGAGACTCTGGAAACACCATATATTTT
CASSLGDSGNTIYF
>TRBJ2-6|TRBV5-5|-|-
TGTGCCAGCAGCCCCCGGGGTGGCTCTGGGGCCAACGTCCTGACTTTC
CASSPRGGSGANVLTF
>TRBJ2-7|TRBV3-1/TRBV3-2|-|-
TGTGCCAGCAGCACGGGGAGCGAGCAGTACTTC
CASSTGSEQYF
>TRBJ2-1|TRBV18|-|-
TGTGCCAGCTCACCACCCTCGACTCCCAAGAATGAGCAGTTCTTC
CASSPPSTPKNEQFF
>TRBJ1-2|TRBV30|-|TRBD1
TGTGCCTGGGACGACAGGGGTAACTATGGCTACACCTTC
CAWDDRGNYGYTF
>TRBJ2-2|TRBV4-1|-|-
TGCGCCAGCAGCCAAGCCATAGGAGTGGTAACCGGGGAGCTGTTTTTT
CASSQAIGVVTGELFF